This T cell receptor beta chain was recovered during a study of CD8+ T cells in alopecia areata. Trimming took off 0 bases at V and 2 bases at J, with 4 bases between the two ends. The CDR3 contains 13 residues. CDR1 and CDR2 from the germline V gene are SGDLS and YYNGEE. This clone was seen once. The sample has other DNA sequences that encode this CDR3 too. Sequencing templates came from extracted RNA that was reverse transcribed into cDNA. The assay was immunoSEQ multiplex PCR, and TCRdb's table has in-frame clones only and misses some. The sample has about 160,000 clones, 47% seen once. Material for sequencing was CD4+ T cells sorted from blood. The source of this sequence is a human donor with alopecia areata. The rearrangement links TRBV9 to TRBJ2-3; no reliable D call. The CDR3 is CASSVAVTDTQYF. The CDR3 DNA reads TGTGCCAGCAGCGTAGCGGTCACAGATACGCAGTATTTT.